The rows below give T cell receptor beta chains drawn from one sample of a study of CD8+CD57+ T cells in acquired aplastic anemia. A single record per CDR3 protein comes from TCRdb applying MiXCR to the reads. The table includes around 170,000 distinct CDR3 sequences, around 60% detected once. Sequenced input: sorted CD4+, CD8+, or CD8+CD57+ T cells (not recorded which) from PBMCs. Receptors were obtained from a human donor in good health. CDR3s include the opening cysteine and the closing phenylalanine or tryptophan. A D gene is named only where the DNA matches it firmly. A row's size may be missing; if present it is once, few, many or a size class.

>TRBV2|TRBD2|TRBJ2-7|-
CASSESGLAGEQYF
TGTGCCAGCAGTGAATCGGGACTAGCGGGCGAGCAGTACTTC
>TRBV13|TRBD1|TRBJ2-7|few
CASSPRGRLYEQYF
TGTGCCAGCAGCCCCAGGGGGCGGCTCTACGAGCAGTACTTC
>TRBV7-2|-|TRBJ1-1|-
CASSPKIWGQF
TGTGCCAGCAGCCCAAAAATATGGGGTCAATTT
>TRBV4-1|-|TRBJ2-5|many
CASSQEPESAETQYF
TGCGCCAGCAGCCAAGAACCCGAATCTGCGGAGACCCAGTACTTC
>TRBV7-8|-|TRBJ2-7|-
CASSSSLFEQYF
TGTGCCAGCAGCTCGAGCTTGTTCGAGCAGTACTTC
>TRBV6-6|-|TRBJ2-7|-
CASTGSEQYF
TGTGCCAGCACAGGGAGCGAGCAGTACTTC
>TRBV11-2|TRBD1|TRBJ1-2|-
CASRVTGEIGGYTF
TGTGCCAGCAGAGTAACAGGGGAGATAGGAGGCTACACCTTC
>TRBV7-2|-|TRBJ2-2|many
CASSLVSGVAGELFF
TGTGCCAGCAGCTTAGTGTCAGGGGTGGCCGGGGAGCTGTTTTTT
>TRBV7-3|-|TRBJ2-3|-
CASSSPDTQYF
TGTGCCAGCAGCTCTCCAGATACGCAGTATTTT
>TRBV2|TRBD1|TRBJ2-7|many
CASSESGEQGFNEQYF
TGTGCCAGCAGTGAAAGTGGGGAACAGGGGTTCAACGAGCAGTACTTC
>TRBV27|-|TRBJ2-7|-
CASSARSDRGEQYF
TGTGCCAGCAGTGCCCGATCCGACCGGGGCGAGCAGTACTTC
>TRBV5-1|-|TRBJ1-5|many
CASSPGRDNQPQHF
TGCGCCAGTTCGCCGGGACGGGACAATCAGCCCCAGCATTTT
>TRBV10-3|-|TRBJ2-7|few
CAISDRYLGYEQYF
TGTGCCATCAGTGACCGATACCTGGGGTACGAGCAGTACTTC
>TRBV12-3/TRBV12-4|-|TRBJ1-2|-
CASSFGTANYGYTF
TGTGCCAGCAGCTTCGGGACGGCTAACTATGGCTACACCTTC
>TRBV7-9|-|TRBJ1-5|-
CASSLGGGIGNQPQHF
TGTGCCAGCAGCCTAGGCGGGGGAATCGGCAATCAGCCCCAGCATTTT
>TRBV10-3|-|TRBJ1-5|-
CAIRKGIGDMRNQPQHF
TGTGCCATCAGGAAGGGTATCGGGGATATGCGCAATCAGCCCCAGCATTTT
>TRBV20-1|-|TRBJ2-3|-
CSAVPGTRTDTQYF
TGCAGTGCCGTCCCAGGGACTCGTACAGATACGCAGTATTTT
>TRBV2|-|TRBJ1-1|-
CASSTKQGTEAFF
TGTGCCAGCAGTACGAAACAGGGAACTGAAGCTTTCTTT
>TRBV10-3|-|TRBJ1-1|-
CAISEFIGAVDTEAFF
TGTGCCATCAGTGAGTTTATTGGGGCTGTGGACACTGAAGCTTTCTTT
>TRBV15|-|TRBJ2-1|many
CATSRDRSTAEQFF
TGTGCCACCAGCAGAGATCGCTCCACCGCTGAGCAGTTCTTC
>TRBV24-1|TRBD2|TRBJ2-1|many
CATSDLESGSGSRNEQFF
TGTGCCACCAGTGATTTGGAATCGGGGAGCGGGAGTAGGAATGAGCAGTTCTTC
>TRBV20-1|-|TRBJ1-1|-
CSAPGRHTEAFF
TGCAGTGCTCCCGGACGGCATACTGAAGCTTTCTTT
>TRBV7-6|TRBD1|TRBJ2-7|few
CASSSGGSPPGQYF
TGTGCCAGCAGCTCAGGGGGAAGCCCCCCCGGGCAGTACTTC
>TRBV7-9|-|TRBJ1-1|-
CASSMISGGTEAFF
TGTGCCAGCAGCATGATATCTGGGGGGACTGAAGCTTTCTTT
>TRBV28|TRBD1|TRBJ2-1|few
CASSLPGQGGYNEQFF
TGTGCCAGCAGCTTACCTGGACAGGGAGGCTACAATGAGCAGTTCTTC
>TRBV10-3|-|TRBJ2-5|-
CAISDLRASETQYF
TGTGCCATCAGTGATTTAAGGGCAAGCGAGACCCAGTACTTC
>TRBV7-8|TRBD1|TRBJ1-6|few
CASSNRDSIESPLHF
TGTGCCAGCAGCAACCGGGACAGTATAGAGTCACCCCTCCACTTT
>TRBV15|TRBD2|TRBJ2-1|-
CATSRRLAGGPNEQFF
TGTGCCACCAGCAGACGACTAGCGGGAGGGCCGAATGAGCAGTTCTTC
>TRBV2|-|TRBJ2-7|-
CASSEAYEQYF
TGTGCCAGCAGTGAGGCCTACGAGCAGTACTTC
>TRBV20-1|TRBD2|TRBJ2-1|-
CSARDLSGRAYNEQFF
TGCAGTGCTAGAGATCTGAGCGGGAGGGCCTACAATGAGCAGTTCTTC
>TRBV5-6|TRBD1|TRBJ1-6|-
CASSLPTSTGDSPLHF
TGTGCCAGCAGCTTGCCTACCTCGACAGGGGATTCACCCCTCCACTTT
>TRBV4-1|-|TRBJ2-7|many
CASSQEERNSYEQYF
TGCGCCAGCAGCCAAGAAGAGCGGAACTCCTACGAGCAGTACTTC
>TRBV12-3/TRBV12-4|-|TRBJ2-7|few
CASSFRLDPYEQYF
TGTGCCAGCAGTTTTCGACTAGACCCCTACGAGCAGTACTTC
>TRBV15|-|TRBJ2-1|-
CATSRDQYNEQFF
TGTGCCACCAGCAGAGATCAGTACAATGAGCAGTTCTTC
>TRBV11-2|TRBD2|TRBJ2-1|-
CASSPDGRGEQFF
TGTGCCAGCAGCCCAGATGGGAGGGGTGAGCAGTTCTTC
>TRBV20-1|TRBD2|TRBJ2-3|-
CSAPYTRAGWNGTDTQYF
TGCAGTGCTCCCTATACCCGAGCGGGGTGGAATGGCACAGATACGCAGTATTTT
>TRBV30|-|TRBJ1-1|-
CAWSAQSRAEAFF
TGTGCCTGGAGTGCACAGAGTCGCGCTGAAGCTTTCTTT
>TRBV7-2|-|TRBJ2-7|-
CASSRDIGGYEQYF
TGTGCCAGCAGCCGGGACATAGGGGGCTACGAGCAGTACTTC
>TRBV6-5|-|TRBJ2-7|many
CASRTGVGIYEQYF
TGTGCCAGCAGGACGGGGGTTGGGATTTACGAGCAGTACTTC
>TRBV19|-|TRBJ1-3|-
CASSIVDGGAGNTIYF
TGTGCCAGTAGTATTGTTGACGGTGGCGCTGGAAACACCATATATTTT
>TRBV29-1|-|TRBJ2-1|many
CSVEDRLVSNEQFF
TGCAGCGTTGAAGATCGCCTAGTAAGCAATGAGCAGTTCTTC
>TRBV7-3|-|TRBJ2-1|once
CASSPGGSYNEQFF
TGTGCCAGCAGCCCCGGGGGCTCCTACAATGAGCAGTTCTTC
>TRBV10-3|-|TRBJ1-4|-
CAISQDNEKLFF
TGTGCCATCAGTCAGGATAATGAAAAACTGTTTTTT
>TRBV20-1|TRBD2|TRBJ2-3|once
CSAKSGGGGTDTQYF
TGCAGTGCTAAAAGTGGGGGGGGGGGGACAGATACGCAGTATTTT
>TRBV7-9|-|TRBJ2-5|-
CASSFRQNQETQYF
TGTGCCAGCAGCTTCCGGCAGAACCAAGAGACCCAGTACTTC
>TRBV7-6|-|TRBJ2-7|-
CASSPGGGRGEQYF
TGTGCCAGCAGCCCAGGGGGGGGGCGTGGCGAGCAGTACTTC
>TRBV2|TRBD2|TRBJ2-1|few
CASKPGLAPYNEQFF
TGTGCCAGCAAACCGGGACTAGCTCCCTACAATGAGCAGTTCTTC
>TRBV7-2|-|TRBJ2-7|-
CASSPPLLNEQYF
TGTGCCAGCAGCCCCCCACTCCTTAACGAGCAGTACTTC
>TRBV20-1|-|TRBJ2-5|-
CSASSSVAETQYF
TGCAGTGCTAGTAGTTCGGTAGCGGAGACCCAGTACTTC
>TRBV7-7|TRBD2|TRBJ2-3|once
CASSLSGRAGDTQYF
TGTGCCAGCAGCCTCAGCGGGAGGGCCGGGGATACGCAGTATTTT
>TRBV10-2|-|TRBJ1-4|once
CASSEQGGEKLFF
TGCGCCAGCAGTGAACAGGGCGGGGAAAAACTGTTTTTT